Below are 19 T cell receptor beta chains sequenced from a single sample in a study of T cells in localized non-small cell lung cancer. Produced via immunoSEQ multiplex PCR; TCRdb's table is partial and in-frame only. The sample holds around 67,000 clones; 85% to 90% are singletons and the top ten take approximately 2%. The material sequenced was peripheral blood, taken before any cancer treatment. Receptors were obtained from a woman aged 35 to 70 with stage I lung adenocarcinoma.

The chain links TRBV19 to TRBJ2-5; TRBD1 matches 7 bases. The germline CDR1 and CDR2 sequences are LNHDA and SQIVND (reference sequence). V lost 5 bases, J lost 3 bases, and 3 bases stayed unmatched. This CDR3 contains 13 residues. The CDR3 nucleotides read TGTGCCAGTAGTGTGGGGACAGAAGAGACCCAGTACTTC. This codes for CASSVGTEETQYF.

The rearrangement uses TRBV6-5 and TRBJ2-1, with 7 bases lining up with TRBD1. The length of the CDR3 is 15 residues. Germline V gene data show CDR1 as MNHEY and CDR2 as SVGAGI. V shed 7 bases, J shed 11 bases, and the junction held 17 bases outside the gene matches. The CDR3 DNA reads TGTGCCAGCATGAGGAGTTGGGGGACAGAAAACCAGCAGTTCTTC. This sequence encodes CASMRSWGTENQQFF.

The rearrangement uses TRBV14 and TRBJ2-3; 10 bases map to TRBD2. Trimming cost V 4 bases and J 3 bases; bases outside gene matches: 13. Germline V gives CDR1 SGHDN, CDR2 FVKESK. This CDR3 contains 18 residues. The CDR3 bases are TGTGCCAGCAGCCCCATCGTGAGAACTAGCGGGGTGACAGATACGCAGTATTTT. Its protein product is CASSPIVRTSGVTDTQYF.

The gene calls are TRBV7-8 and TRBJ2-7; no reliable D call. This CDR3 contains 12 residues. Germline CDR1 is SGHVS and CDR2 is FQNEAQ. Trimming removed 1 base from V and 9 bases from J, with 10 bases in between. CDR3 in DNA: TGTGCCAGCAGCTTAGGTGGGGAAGGGCAGTACTTC. Its protein product is CASSLGGEGQYF. The full variable domain, rest sourced from reference TRBV7-8 and TRBJ2-7, is GAGVSQSPRYKVAKRGQDVALRCDPISGHVSLFWYQQALGQGPEFLTYFQNEAQLDKSGLPSDRFFAERPEGSVSTLKIQRTQQEDSAVYLCASSLGGEGQYFGPGTRLTVT.

The CDR3 protein is CARKADAQPQHF. CDR3 nucleotides: TGTGCCAGAAAGGCGGACGCTCAGCCCCAGCATTTT. J is TRBJ1-5 and V is TRBV5-8; no reliable D call. Trimming took off 8 bases at V and 6 bases at J, with 12 bases between the two ends. Germline V gives CDR1 SGHTS, CDR2 YDEGEE. The CDR3 consists of 12 residues.

The CDR3 is CASSPGIGAGDATNEKLFF. The CDR3 DNA reads as TGCGCCAGCAGCCCGGGGATCGGGGCGGGAGATGCAACTAATGAAAAACTGTTTTTT. This chain links TRBV4-1 with TRBJ1-4; possible D gene TRBD1, 5 bases. The CDR3 sequence is 19 residues long. V lost 4 bases and J lost 0, with 21 bases in between. In germline, CDR1 is MGHRA, CDR2 YSYEKL.

The chain recombines TRBV28 with TRBJ1-1; a possible D gene is TRBD1 (5 bases). The CDR3 is made up of 12 amino acids. CDR1 MDHEN and CDR2 SYDVKM come from the germline V gene. Trimming pared 5 bases from V and 11 bases from J, leaving 15 bases between. As DNA, the CDR3 is TGTGCCAGCAGTAAGGCGGGACGAGCGGCTTTCTTT. It yields the protein CASSKAGRAAFF.

This clone was seen just once. The V gene is TRBV4-2, the J gene TRBJ2-3; 12 bases are a match to TRBD1. J gave up 1 base and V 3 bases, and 5 bases lay outside the gene matches. CDR3 length: 17 amino acids. Per the germline V gene, CDR1 is LGHNA and CDR2 is YNFKEQ. The CDR3 protein is CASSHGTGGAGTDTQYF. The CDR3 DNA follows: TGTGCCAGCAGCCACGGGACAGGGGGCGCAGGCACAGATACGCAGTATTTT.

This chain links TRBV25-1 with TRBJ2-2; D unclear. Trimming removed 1 base from V and 3 bases from J, with 6 bases in between. The CDR3 is made up of 14 amino acids. Looked up from germline, CDR1 is MGHDK and CDR2 is SYGVNS. CDR3 residues: CASSEFGYTGELFF. CDR3 bases: TGTGCCAGCAGTGAATTTGGGTACACCGGGGAGCTGTTTTTT. Based on the CDR3 plus reference TRBV25-1 and TRBJ2-2, the full variable domain is EADIYQTPRYLVIGTGKKITLECSQTMGHDKMYWYQQDPGMELHLIHYSYGVNSTEKGDLSSESTVSRIRTEHFPLTLESARPSHTSQYLCASSEFGYTGELFFGEGSRLTVL.

CDR3 amino acids: CASSPPPRVTEAFF. CDR3 nucleotides: TGTGCCAGCAGCCCACCCCCACGGGTTACTGAAGCTTTCTTT. The chain joins TRBV7-9 to TRBJ1-1; D is undetermined. V lost 5 bases and J 5 bases, leaving 15 bases between the germline ends. Germline V lookup: CDR1 SEHNR, CDR2 FQNEAQ (reference sequence). The CDR3 length is 14 residues. Looking up the rest from reference TRBV7-9 and TRBJ1-1 gives the full variable domain: DTGVSQNPRHKITKRGQNVTFRCDPISEHNRLYWYRQTLGQGPEFLTYFQNEAQLEKSRLLSDRFSAERPKGSFSTLEIQRTEQGDSAMYLCASSPPPRVTEAFFGQGTRLTVV.

The chain uses TRBV7-9 and TRBJ1-5; 7 bases align to TRBD1. The CDR3 has 16 amino acids. The ends lost 3 bases at V and 0 bases at J; junction bases unmatched: 5. Germline V gives CDR1 SEHNR, CDR2 FQNEAQ (reference sequence). The CDR3 spells CASSFWAGGSNQPQHF. In DNA, the CDR3 is TGTGCCAGCAGCTTTTGGGCAGGGGGTAGCAATCAGCCCCAGCATTTT.

The chain recombines TRBV2 with TRBJ2-2; 15 bases match TRBD2. Trimming removed 4 bases from V and 2 bases from J; junction bases left unmatched: 2. The CDR3 length is 17 residues. The germline V gene has CDR1 SNHLY and CDR2 FYNNEI. CDR3 sequence: CASSGGLAGGNTGELFF. CDR3 nucleotides: TGTGCCAGCAGTGGGGGACTAGCGGGAGGTAACACCGGGGAGCTGTTTTTT.

The chain links TRBV18 to TRBJ2-7, with a weak D call TRBD2 (5 bases). The CDR3 is 14 amino acids. Germline CDR1 and CDR2: KGHSH and LQKENI. Trimming pared 5 bases from V and 1 base from J, leaving 12 bases between. The CDR3, as DNA: TGTGCCAGCTCAAGGTCAGCGGATTCCTACGAGCAGTACTTC. Amino acid sequence: CASSRSADSYEQYF.

This clone was detected once. The chain has TRBV7-8 and TRBJ1-2, with a weak D call TRBD1 (5 bases). V lost 1 base, J lost 4 bases, and 13 bases lay in between. Germline lookup yields CDR1 SGHVS and CDR2 FQNEAQ. The CDR3 totals 15 residues. CDR3 protein: CASSLGLGVGYGYTF. CDR3 nucleotides: TGTGCCAGCAGCTTAGGGCTGGGGGTAGGCTATGGCTACACCTTC.

V usage is TRBV30 and J usage is TRBJ2-1, with D maybe TRBD1 (5 bases). The CDR3 is 13 amino acids. Germline V gene data show CDR1 as GTSNPN and CDR2 as SVGIG (reference sequence). The V end was cut by 0 bases, the J end by 12 bases, with 15 bases between. The DNA of the CDR3 is TGTGCCTGGAGTGTACAGGTCAGGACCGGGCAGTTCTTC. Translated, it gives CAWSVQVRTGQFF. The variable domain in full, with the rest retrieved from reference TRBV30 and TRBJ2-1, is SQTIHQWPATLVQPVGSPLSLECTVEGTSNPNLYWYRQAAGRGLQLLFYSVGIGQISSEVPQNLSASRPQDRQFILSSKKLLLSDSGFYLCAWSVQVRTGQFFGPGTRLTVL.

This chain links TRBV19 with TRBJ1-1; no definite D call. Trimming removed 7 bases from V and 2 bases from J, with 17 bases in between. This CDR3 has 15 residues. Germline lookup yields CDR1 LNHDA and CDR2 SQIVND (reference sequence). In DNA form, the CDR3 reads TGTGCCAGTACAAGCGGGGTCACCTTTAACACTGAAGCTTTCTTT. This sequence encodes CASTSGVTFNTEAFF.

V usage is TRBV18 and J usage is TRBJ2-7, with D possibly matching TRBD2 (6 bases). Trimming pared 1 base from V and 1 base from J, leaving 8 bases between. CDR1 KGHSH and CDR2 LQKENI come from the germline V gene. This CDR3 is built from 14 residues. CDR3: CASSPRRGSYEQYF. The DNA for the CDR3 is TGTGCCAGCTCACCACGGCGGGGATCCTACGAGCAGTACTTC.

As for this clone: Relative to the germline gene, one junction end is altered; a read error may explain this. The chain joins TRBV7-9 to TRBJ1-2; no clear D. This CDR3 spans 13 amino acids. Per the germline V gene, CDR1 is SEHNR and CDR2 is FQNEAQ (reference sequence). CDR3 in amino acids: CASSLELGRSSSF. CDR3 coding DNA: TGTGCCAGCAGCCTCGAGCTTGGCAGGTCTAGCTCCTTC.

The V and J genes are TRBV11-2 and TRBJ1-3; no firm D call. The CDR3 is made up of 12 amino acids. With 5 bases removed from V and 3 bases from J, the gap between germline ends came to 5 bases. Per the germline V gene, CDR1 is SGHAT and CDR2 is FQNNGV. CDR3 in amino acids: CASSPFGNTIYF. CDR3 nucleotide sequence: TGTGCCAGCAGCCCCTTTGGAAACACCATATATTTT.